This T cell receptor (beta chain) appears in the sequencing data of a study of molecular identifiers for immune sequencing clone quantification listed by TCRdb under 2018. Some background on the complete study: For a replicate experiment, RNA from 20,000 or 100,000 naive CD8 T cells was divided into five aliquots, and four of the five aliquots were sequenced. This methods study used CD8 T cells to benchmark TCR RNA copy counting and molecular-identifier clustering-based TCR repertoire sequencing (MIDCIRS).

Library generation was performed with PCR. Reads for this sample came from an Illumina HiSeq 4000. Bulk TCR libraries were generated as previously described, with the TCR primers listed in Table S5 used. Purification of total RNA was performed with the Qiagen AllPrep DNA/RNA kit. Before any analysis, reads coming from multiple sequencing runs of the same library were combined into one pool. In the original analysis: Reads were retained only if their TCR constant sequence matched exactly, and those retained reads were trimmed to 150 nt and grouped according to their 12-nt molecular barcodes. Within each barcode group, reads were sub-clustered at a 15% Levenshtein threshold, and quality-weighted consensus sequences were built per RNA molecule. Non-functional sequences were discarded, and so were lower-count sequences lying one edit away from another sequence. Based on a fit of two negative binomial distributions, barcode sub-clusters having less than 20% of the maximum read count were discarded. Starting from the raw public reads, TCRdb applied fastp trimming at Q25, assembled clones with MiXCR and retained in-frame beta chains. Every entry covers one CDR3 protein and lists the most common genes and DNA from its rows. TCRdb, rather than the study authors, made the V and J calls. The sample table contains over 600,000 distinct CDR3 sequences; only one count was recorded for approximately 20% of them. 0.85% of the sample rests with the top ten.

Libraries of naive CD8 T cells were built from approximately 20,000 to 1,000,000 sorted cells, with 10%, 30% or 50% of the purified RNA used. Naive CD8 T cells, defined as CD8+CD4-CCR7+CD45RA+, were FACS-sorted into RLT Plus buffer on a BD FACSAria II. To test detection sensitivity, Jurkat RNA equivalent to nine to ten TCR copies was spiked into samples of about 19,000-1,000,000 naive CD8 T cells. Enrichment of CD8 T cells was performed with RosetteSep CD8+ T Cell Enrichment Cocktail and Ficoll-Paque, after which ACK red cell lysis was carried out. As for this clonotype: Its antigen specificity is not known. No much larger clone is present one base from it, and per-base qualities are unavailable.

Including the terminal cysteine and phenylalanine, the CDR3 comprises 15 residues. Only the CDR3 region is kept as DNA, spanning 45 bases read in frame from base 1. V is shortened by 0 bases, J by 0 bases, and the region joining them spans 10 bases. The germline V gene (reference sequence) provides CDR1 SGHNT and CDR2 YYREEE. Results the study describes overall, beyond this receptor: Spiked-in Jurkat TCR RNA equal to a single cell's worth was reported to be detectable even within one million naive CD8 T cells. Modeling estimated about 2.8 recovered TCR RNA copies per cell, compared with approximately 10 by digital PCR, which implies approximately 30% capture efficiency. Clones above 20 RNA copies held over 97% of molecules in CMV-specific effector cells but under 1% in naive cells. The naive libraries included spiked-in Jurkat TCR RNA (roughly 9 copies' worth), and this RNA is not part of the donor repertoire. The sizes of highly expanded clones could end up underestimated when identical TCR molecules share a barcode. When barcode sub-clustering was not used, chimeric consensus sequences inflated TCR diversity, with chimeras reaching as high as 47%.

Sequenced sample: naive CD8+ T cells from blood, with Jurkat cell RNA spiked in. Reading the label with the study, this specimen's cell subset or site is: FACS-sorted CD8+CD4-CCR7+CD45RA+ naive T cells. The chain couples TRBV5-4 to TRBJ2-7; perhaps TRBD1 is the D gene, with 6 bases matching. The TCR was taken from a human donor in good health. Some libraries in this study had Jurkat cell RNA spiked in. The CDR3 here reads CASSLGRGGSYEQYF. The nucleotide sequence is given as TGTGCCAGCAGCTTGGGCAGAGGGGGCTCCTACGAGCAGTACTTC. When the CDR3 is completed using the reference TRBV5-4 and TRBJ2-7 genes on either side, the full variable domain is ETGVTQSPTHLIKTRGQQVTLRCSSQSGHNTVSWYQQALGQGPQFIFQYYREEENGRGNFPPRFSGLQFPNYSSELNVNALELDDSALYLCASSLGRGGSYEQYFGPGTRLTVT.